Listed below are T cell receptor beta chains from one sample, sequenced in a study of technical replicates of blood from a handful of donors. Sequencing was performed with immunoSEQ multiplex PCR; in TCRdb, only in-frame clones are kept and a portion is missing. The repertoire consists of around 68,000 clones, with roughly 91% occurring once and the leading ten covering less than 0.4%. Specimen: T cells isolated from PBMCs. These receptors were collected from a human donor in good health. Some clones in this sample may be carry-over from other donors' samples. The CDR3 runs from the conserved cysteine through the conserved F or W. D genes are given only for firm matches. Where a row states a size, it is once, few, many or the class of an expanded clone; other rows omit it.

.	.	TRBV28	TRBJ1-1	TGTGCCAGCAGTCCGACAGCCCTGAACACTGAAGCTTTCTTT	CASSPTALNTEAFF
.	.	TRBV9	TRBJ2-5	TGTGCCAGCAGCTCAGAAGAGACCCAGTACTTC	CASSSEETQYF
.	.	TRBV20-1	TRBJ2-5	TGCAGTGCTAGAGATCGAGTGGCCCAGTACTTC	CSARDRVAQYF
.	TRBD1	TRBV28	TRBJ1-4	TGTGCCAGCAGCGCAGGGGGCTCTACTAATGAAAAACTGTTTTTT	CASSAGGSTNEKLFF
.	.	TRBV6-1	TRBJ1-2	TGTGCCAGCAGGGAAAATCCCCAGATTGACTATGGCTACACCTTC	CASRENPQIDYGYTF
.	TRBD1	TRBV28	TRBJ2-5	TGTGCCAGCAAGCGCCGGGACAGGGAGACCCAGTACTTC	CASKRRDRETQYF
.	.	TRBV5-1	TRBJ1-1	TGCGCCAGCAGCTTAGGGAGGGGGAAGGCTTTCTTT	CASSLGRGKAFF
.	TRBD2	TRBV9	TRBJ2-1	TGTGCCAGCAGCGCGGAAAGCGGGGGGGCCGTGGATGAGCAGTTCTTC	CASSAESGGAVDEQFF
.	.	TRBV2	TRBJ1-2	TGTGCCAGCAGTGGCTGGACACAGAACCCCTATGGCTACACCTTC	CASSGWTQNPYGYTF
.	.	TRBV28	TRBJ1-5	TGTGCCAGCAGCCCCGGGACACAAAATCAGCCCCAGCATTTT	CASSPGTQNQPQHF
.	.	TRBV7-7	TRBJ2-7	TGTGCCAGCAGTAAAACGCGGGGCGCGGGGTCCGAGCAGTACTTC	CASSKTRGAGSEQYF
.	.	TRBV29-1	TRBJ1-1	TGCAGCGCGATCAGGGGGAACACTGAAGCTTTCTTT	CSAIRGNTEAFF
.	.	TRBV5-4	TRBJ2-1	TGTGCCAGCAGCTCGGTCGGGAATGAGCAGTTCTTC	CASSSVGNEQFF
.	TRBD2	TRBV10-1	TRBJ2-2	TGCGCCAGCAGTCGACTAGCGGGGGGTGCAAACACCGGGGAGCTGTTTTTT	CASSRLAGGANTGELFF
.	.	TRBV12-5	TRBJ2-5	TGTGCTAGTGGTTGGGGGGTCCAAGAGACCCAGTACTTC	CASGWGVQETQYF
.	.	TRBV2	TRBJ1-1	TGTGCCAGCAGTGATGGGGCAGGGGCGATGGACACTGAAGCTTTCTTT	CASSDGAGAMDTEAFF
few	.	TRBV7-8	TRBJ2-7	TGTGCCAGCAGCTTAGATTTGTCCCAGGGTGATCAGTACTTC	CASSLDLSQGDQYF
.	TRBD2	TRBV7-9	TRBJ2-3	TGTGCCAGCAGCTCCGGCTGGGGGGGAGGAGATACGCAGTATTTT	CASSSGWGGGDTQYF
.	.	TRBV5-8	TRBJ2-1	TGTGCCAGCAGCTTCTTCAGGGTGGGTTACAATGAGCAGTTCTTC	CASSFFRVGYNEQFF
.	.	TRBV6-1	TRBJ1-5	TGTGCCAGTTGCAAAGTTGACGGAGACAATCAGCCCCAGCATTTT	CASCKVDGDNQPQHF
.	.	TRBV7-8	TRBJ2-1	TGTGCCAGCAGCCCCGGACTCAACTACAATGAGCAGTTCTTC	CASSPGLNYNEQFF
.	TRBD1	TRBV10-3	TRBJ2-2	TGTGCCATCAGGCGGGACAGGGGAACTACCGGGGAGCTGTTTTTT	CAIRRDRGTTGELFF
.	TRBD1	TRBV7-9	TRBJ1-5	TGTGCCAGCAGCTCCGGGACAGGGAGCAATCAGCCCCAGCATTTT	CASSSGTGSNQPQHF
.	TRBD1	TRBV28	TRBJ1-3	TGTGCCAGCAGCCGGGACAGGGTCAGAAACACCATATATTTT	CASSRDRVRNTIYF
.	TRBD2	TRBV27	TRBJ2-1	TGTGCCAGCAACCCCCTGGGTAGCGGGAGTTACAATGAGCAGTTCTTC	CASNPLGSGSYNEQFF
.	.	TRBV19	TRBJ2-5	TGTGCCAGTAGTATAGATCTCGCCAGGGGTGAGACCCAGTACTTC	CASSIDLARGETQYF
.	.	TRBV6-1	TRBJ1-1	TGTGCCAGCAGTGAATTATTAGGGGACACTGAAGCTTTCTTT	CASSELLGDTEAFF
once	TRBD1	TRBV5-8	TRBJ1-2	TGTGCCAGCGGACCAACAGGGGTTGGCTACACCTTC	CASGPTGVGYTF